This entry concerns a single T cell receptor beta chain. Its target is unknown. MiXCR, run by TCRdb on the 5' RACE reads, gives a single entry per CDR3 protein. The sample has nearly 200,000 distinct CDR3 sequences; around 16% are singletons. The CDR3 is made up of 15 amino acids. Germline V gene lookup returns CDR1 LGHDT and CDR2 YNNKEL (reference sequence). V was clipped by 4 bases and J by 0 bases, with 12 bases between them. The sample is drawn from a study of T-cell memory formation after mild COVID-19. General study points: A subset of responding clones appeared in pre-infection memory, suggesting cross-reactive memory joined.

The chain uses TRBV3-1 and TRBJ2-5, with D hard to call. This receptor was taken from an adult woman who had mild COVID-19 (a few samples of this study predate the infection). Cell type and time point are not known. The sequenced sample consisted of PBMCs or a T cell subset sorted from them (not recorded which). Written as DNA, the CDR3 is TGTGCCAGCAGCCGTATACCGATTAACCAAGAGACCCAGTACTTC. It encodes CASSRIPINQETQYF.